Below, 8 T cell receptor beta chains from the same sample are listed, as sequenced in a study of cytomegalovirus exposure and HLA in healthy donors. PCR primers comprised 60 Vbeta and 13 Jbeta primers. The method was immunoSEQ multiplex PCR; TCRdb's version includes in-frame clones alone and lacks a portion of them. The data contain about 160,000 clones, 70% to 80% of them singletons. Sequenced material: PBMCs. The origin of the receptors is a man between 18 and 29 years old in good health and CMV-seropositive.

The chain joins TRBV29-1 to TRBJ2-1; 8 bases align to TRBD2. This CDR3 has 13 residues. Germline CDR1 and CDR2: SQVTM and ANQGSEA. After removal of 3 bases from V and 6 bases from J, the junction contained 4 bases not matched to a gene. The CDR3 protein is CSVDLAGGNEQFF. CDR3 DNA sequence: TGCAGCGTTGATCTGGCGGGAGGCAATGAGCAGTTCTTC.

The chain joins TRBV11-2 to TRBJ1-4; D gene uncertain. The germline V gene encodes CDR1 SGHAT and CDR2 FQNNGV. Trimming removed 4 bases from V and 7 bases from J, with 4 bases in between. The CDR3 runs to 11 residues. This CDR3 is CASSSFEKLFF. The DNA of the CDR3 is TGTGCCAGCAGCTCATTTGAAAAACTGTTTTTT. The variable domain in full, with the rest retrieved from reference TRBV11-2 and TRBJ1-4, is EAGVAQSPRYKIIEKRQSVAFWCNPISGHATLYWYQQILGQGPKLLIQFQNNGVVDDSQLPKDRFSAERLKGVDSTLKIQPAKLEDSAVYLCASSSFEKLFFGSGTQLSVL.

V and J are TRBV10-3 and TRBJ1-1, with no clear D. Per the germline V gene, CDR1 is ENHRY and CDR2 is SYGVKD. V shed 5 bases and J shed 1 base, with 14 bases lying between them. CDR3 length: 15 amino acids. In nucleotides, the CDR3 is TGTGCCATCAGTCCCACGCCGGAGGGGAACACTGAAGCTTTCTTT. Amino acid sequence: CAISPTPEGNTEAFF.

The DNA of the CDR3 is TGTGCCAGTAGTATAGGGCGGGGGGAGCTGTTTTTT. This translates into CASSIGRGELFF. The gene calls are TRBV19 and TRBJ2-2; D not resolved. Per germline, CDR1 LNHDA and CDR2 SQIVND (reference sequence). V was shortened by 1 base and J by 8 bases, with 5 bases between the two germline ends. This CDR3 is built from 12 residues.

The CDR3 coding sequence is TGTGCCAGCAGCAGGGCGGGAGGTGCCGGGGAGCTGTTTTTT. Its translation is CASSRAGGAGELFF. The rearrangement links TRBV7-6 to TRBJ2-2; TRBD2 aligns across 8 bases. Unmatched junction bases numbered 5, after V lost 5 bases and J lost 6 bases. CDR1 SGHVS and CDR2 FNYEAQ come from the germline V gene. The CDR3 totals 14 residues.

V is TRBV5-1 and J is TRBJ2-1; TRBD1 matches 12 bases. CDR1 SGHRS and CDR2 YFSETQ come from the germline V gene. This CDR3 contains 16 residues. With 4 bases clipped from V and 4 bases from J, the junction kept 6 bases outside the gene matches. CDR3 loop: CASSNEGQGAYNEQFF. CDR3 coding DNA: TGCGCCAGCAGCAATGAGGGACAGGGGGCGTACAATGAGCAGTTCTTC. The full variable domain, completed using reference TRBV5-1 and TRBJ2-1, is KAGVTQTPRYLIKTRGQQVTLSCSPISGHRSVSWYQQTPGQGLQFLFEYFSETQRNKGNFPGRFSGRQFSNSRSEMNVSTLELGDSALYLCASSNEGQGAYNEQFFGPGTRLTVL.

V usage is TRBV29-1 and J usage is TRBJ1-5; no clear D. Germline V gene data show CDR1 as SQVTM and CDR2 as ANQGSEA. This CDR3 comprises 15 residues. Trimming removed 8 bases from V and 4 bases from J, with 21 bases in between. This CDR3 is CSILISGEPNQPQHF. The CDR3 DNA is TGCAGCATACTAATCAGCGGGGAGCCGAATCAGCCCCAGCATTTT.

The rearrangement uses TRBV5-6 and TRBJ1-5; D is unresolved. This CDR3 spans 14 amino acids. Deletions cut 2 bases from V and 6 bases from J, with 12 bases between. CDR1 is SGHDT, CDR2 YYEEEE, per germline. CDR3 in DNA: TGTGCCAGCAGCTTAAGACAAGCAGGTCAGCCCCAGCATTTT. Translating gives CASSLRQAGQPQHF.